The T cell receptor (beta chain) under discussion was sequenced for a study of T cell repertoires in cytomegalovirus infection. Using its own MiXCR run on the reads, TCRdb lists one record per CDR3 protein. The data show just under 550,000 distinct CDR3 sequences, more than 25% seen once. The table lists this clonotype with a few counts. Its antigen is unidentified. Study-wide findings and caveats: The study found HLA-C-restricted CMV-specific TCR beta clonotypes dominating the ex vivo response.

This CDR3 is 13 amino acids long. Between the trimmed V and J ends, which lost 6 bases and 5 bases, there was a span of 13 bases. CDR1 and CDR2 (germline): SQVTM, ANQGSEA. The J gene is TRBJ2-2, the V gene TRBV29-1, with D perhaps matching TRBD1 (6 bases). The material sequenced was PBMCs. This sequence was found in a human donor in good health (CMV status not recorded). Some clones in this sample may be carry-over from other donors' samples. CDR3 in amino acids: CSVARTATGELFF. CDR3 bases: TGCAGCGTCGCCCGGACAGCGACCGGGGAGCTGTTTTTT.